This TCR beta chain was identified in a study of blood T cell repertoires in COVID-19. On the study more broadly: PBMCs, B-cell-depleted T cells, or T cells were the source of the cDNA or gDNA that made up the material.

CDR1 and CDR2 from the germline V gene are SGHTA and FQGNSA. With 2 bases clipped from V and 2 bases from J, the junction kept 6 bases outside the gene matches. There are 16 residues in the CDR3. Method: immunoSEQ multiplex PCR; TCRdb's copy keeps in-frame clones and lacks some. The table lists fewer than 85,000 clones, about 85% of them singletons. This TCR derives from a human donor in a cohort sampled during active COVID-19. Material: peripheral blood. V usage is TRBV7-2 and J usage is TRBJ2-3; TRBD2 agrees at 8 bases. CDR3 in amino acids: CASSLTAGAFTDTQYF. CDR3 nucleotides: TGTGCCAGCAGCTTAACAGCGGGGGCCTTCACAGATACGCAGTATTTT.